This paragraph covers one TCR beta chain sequence. What it binds is unknown. This table comes from immunoSEQ multiplex PCR, and its TCRdb copy is limited to in-frame clones, with some not included. The sample lists some 130,000 clones, 87% occurring once. The data belong to a study of T cell responses to AZD1222 COVID-19 vaccine. Findings and caveats of the study: Researchers took repertoire samples only after the peak T cell response had come. Spike-specific TCR depth and breadth grew after two AZD1222 doses.

Trimming cost V 5 bases and J 7 bases, with 15 bases left between them. CDR3 size: 13 residues. CDR1 is SEHNR, CDR2 FQNEAQ, per germline (reference sequence). The clonotype originates from an adult in good health. The chain combines TRBV7-9 with TRBJ2-7; no reliable D call. Sequencing was performed on peripheral blood, taken on day 0 of AZD1222 vaccination. The CDR3 nucleotides read TGTGCCAGCAGCCCTTCCGGCCCCGGAGAGCAGTACTTC. Translated: CASSPSGPGEQYF.